The TCR beta chain under discussion was sequenced for a study of chemoradiotherapy in HPV16-positive cancers. About the research overall: A couple of HPV16-positive patients' cells yielded candidate HPV-specific clones and common motifs. Study-level findings and limits: Better recurrence-free survival went with HPV-responsive T-cell expansion in HPV16-positive patients. Non-HPV-specific T cells did not expand in tumors during treatment, whereas candidate HPV-specific clones and E7-related motifs did.

Per germline, CDR1 SGDLS and CDR2 YYNGEE. CDR3 length equals 16 residues. V gave up 1 base and J gave up 0 bases, with 11 bases separating them. This clone was observed a few times. No antigen is known for it. Profiling relied on immunoSEQ multiplex PCR, and the TCRdb table lists in-frame clones only, not all of them. The sample yields about 8,000 clones, roughly four fifths seen once. The chain couples TRBV9 to TRBJ1-3; a weak D match, TRBD1 (5 bases). The origin of this receptor is a human donor with HPV-associated anogenital cancer. This specimen was acquired from a patient who underwent chemoradiotherapy. The CDR3 protein is CASSVRDVRSGNTIYF. The CDR3 DNA is TGTGCCAGCAGCGTAAGGGACGTTCGCTCTGGAAACACCATATATTTT.